These 17 T cell receptor beta chains were all obtained from the same sample, sequenced in a study of blood T cell repertoires in COVID-19. Sequenced by immunoSEQ multiplex PCR; TCRdb stores in-frame clones only, minus some. The sample has about 300,000 clones, more than 80% seen once. Sequenced: peripheral blood. Receptors originate from a man between 18 and 29 years old who had recovered from COVID-19.

The rearrangement joins TRBV9 to TRBJ2-7; the match to TRBD1 covers 10 bases. The CDR3 consists of 16 residues. Germline lookup yields CDR1 SGDLS and CDR2 YYNGEE. V was clipped by 2 bases and J by 5 bases; unmatched bases: 10. The CDR3 is CASSVKAGTGDHEQYF. The CDR3 DNA is TGTGCCAGCAGCGTGAAAGCCGGGACAGGGGACCACGAGCAGTACTTC.

The J gene is TRBJ1-1, the V gene TRBV11-2; 7 bases agree with TRBD1. The germline gives CDR1 SGHAT, CDR2 FQNNGV. The CDR3 runs to 14 residues. Unmatched junction bases numbered 6, after V lost 2 bases and J lost 6 bases. This CDR3 reads CASSLTGVKPEAFF. CDR3 bases: TGTGCCAGCAGCTTAACAGGGGTAAAACCTGAAGCTTTCTTT.

The chain recombines TRBV5-1 with TRBJ1-1; D is perhaps TRBD1 (5 bases). The CDR3 is 16 amino acids. Per the germline V gene, CDR1 is SGHRS and CDR2 is YFSETQ. V was trimmed by 0 bases and J by 2 bases, leaving 14 bases between them. CDR3 in amino acids: CASSLGGQGGNTEAFF. Here the CDR3 DNA reads TGCGCCAGCAGCTTGGGTGGCCAGGGAGGTAACACTGAAGCTTTCTTT.

The chain recombines TRBV19 with TRBJ2-1; 8 bases are a match to TRBD2. Germline V gene data show CDR1 as LNHDA and CDR2 as SQIVND (reference sequence). This CDR3 is built from 15 residues. With V trimmed by 4 bases and J by 4 bases, 6 bases remained unmatched. The CDR3 DNA is TGTGCCAGTAGTAGGGCGAGCGGGAGATACAATGAGCAGTTCTTC. It is translated as CASSRASGRYNEQFF.

The chain uses TRBV6-1 and TRBJ2-1; 7 nucleotides line up with TRBD2. Germline lookup yields CDR1 MNHNS and CDR2 SASEGT. V lost 3 bases and J lost 0; bases outside the gene matches: 2. The CDR3 is made up of 15 amino acids. The CDR3 sequence is CASSDTSVSYNEQFF. The CDR3 DNA sequence: TGTGCCAGCAGTGACACTAGCGTCTCCTACAATGAGCAGTTCTTC.

The chain carries TRBV15 and TRBJ2-5, with TRBD1 identical over 8 bases. The J segment lost 2 bases and the V segment lost 2 bases, leaving 4 bases of the junction unmatched. This CDR3 comprises 15 residues. Germline V CDR1 and CDR2: LNHNV, YYDKDF (reference sequence). This CDR3 is CATSRRGQGQETQYF. The CDR3 nucleotides read TGTGCCACCAGCAGACGCGGACAGGGACAAGAGACCCAGTACTTC.

This clone was seen more than once but under ten times. The chain couples TRBV7-2 to TRBJ2-5; 10 bases map to TRBD2. This CDR3 contains 18 residues. Germline V gene lookup returns CDR1 SGHTA and CDR2 FQGNSA. The V and J ends lost 6 bases and 4 bases, in that order; junction bases with no gene match: 17. This CDR3 is CASRSGSAGGPWVETQYF. CDR3 in DNA: TGTGCCAGCAGGTCCGGCTCAGCGGGGGGGCCTTGGGTAGAGACCCAGTACTTC.

In its sample, this clone was seen a few times. The rearrangement uses TRBV14 and TRBJ1-2, with D unresolved. Germline assignment: CDR1 SGHDN and CDR2 FVKESK. The V gene lost 0 bases and the J gene lost 3 bases, with 8 bases spanning the gap. This CDR3 spans 14 amino acids. CDR3 protein: CASSQDTADYGYTF. The CDR3 nucleotides are TGTGCCAGCAGCCAAGATACCGCGGACTATGGCTACACCTTC.

V gene TRBV4-1 combines with J gene TRBJ2-1; TRBD1 might be the D (6 bases). The CDR3 sequence is 16 residues long. The V end was cut by 1 base, the J end by 5 bases, with 15 bases between. From germline, CDR1 is MGHRA and CDR2 YSYEKL. The CDR3 sequence: CASSQVRLGDNNEQFF. The DNA of the CDR3 is TGCGCCAGCAGCCAAGTGCGGCTGGGGGACAACAATGAGCAGTTCTTC.

This clone was seen just once. The chain recombines TRBV27 with TRBJ2-7, with 7 bases fitting TRBD1. The ends lost 4 bases at V and 7 bases at J; junction bases unmatched: 7. Per germline, CDR1 MNHEY and CDR2 SMNVEV (reference sequence). The CDR3 has 13 amino acids. CDR3 nucleotide sequence: TGTGCCAGCAGTTGGGACAGTACGATGGAGCAGTACTTC. Its protein product is CASSWDSTMEQYF.

About this clone itself: The identical CDR3 is also encoded by other nucleotide sequences in the sample. The J gene is TRBJ1-3, the V gene TRBV18; TRBD1 agrees at 8 bases. The CDR3 sequence is 15 residues long. Germline-derived CDR1 and CDR2 are KGHSH and LQKENI. V dropped 2 bases and J dropped 2; count of bases not matched to a gene: 2. The DNA for the CDR3 is TGTGCCAGCTCACCAGGGACAGGCCCTGGAAACACCATATATTTT. This sequence encodes CASSPGTGPGNTIYF.

CDR3 amino acids: CASSLNRRSYNSPLHF. As DNA, the CDR3 is TGTGCCAGCAGTTTAAACAGGCGCTCCTATAATTCACCCCTCCACTTT. The chain employs TRBV27 and TRBJ1-6, with a tentative D call TRBD1 (5 bases). V was trimmed by 2 bases and J by 0 bases, leaving 8 bases between them. In germline, CDR1 is MNHEY, CDR2 SMNVEV (reference sequence). The CDR3 extends over 16 amino acids.

This sequence joins TRBV3-1 (or the pseudogene TRBV3-2) and TRBJ1-1; the D is unclear. V lost 4 bases to trimming and J lost 4 bases, with 10 bases between them. Looked up from germline, CDR1 is LGHDT and CDR2 is YNNKEL (reference sequence). The CDR3 contains 13 residues. The CDR3 sequence: CASSPLETTEAFF. In nucleotides, the CDR3 is TGTGCCAGCAGCCCCTTGGAGACCACTGAAGCTTTCTTT.

V usage is TRBV10-2 and J usage is TRBJ1-3; 8 bases are shared with TRBD1. The CDR3 is 15 residues long. Germline V gene data show CDR1 as WSHSY and CDR2 as SAAADI. Trimming at V came to 4 bases and at J to 2 bases, leaving 4 bases not matched to a gene. CDR3 in amino acids: CASSGQGSPGNTIYF. DNA of the CDR3: TGCGCCAGCAGTGGACAGGGGAGTCCTGGAAACACCATATATTTT.

The chain employs TRBV12-3 or TRBV12-4 and TRBJ1-5, with TRBD1 as a possible D gene (5 bases). This CDR3 is 12 amino acids long. Trimming removed 4 bases from V and 7 bases from J, with 8 bases in between. The CDR3 protein is CASSSQGQPQHF. CDR3 nucleotides: TGTGCCAGCAGTTCGCAGGGCCAGCCCCAGCATTTT.

Only one count was recorded for this clone. The rearrangement uses TRBV29-1 and TRBJ1-4, with 7 bases that match TRBD1. Losses at the gene ends were 5 bases for V and 5 bases for J; bases not matched to a gene: 5. Germline V gene lookup returns CDR1 SQVTM and CDR2 ANQGSEA. The length of the CDR3 is 13 residues. The CDR3 is CSVLGQLNEKLFF. The DNA for the CDR3 is TGCAGCGTTTTGGGACAGCTAAATGAAAAACTGTTTTTT. The variable domain in full, with the rest retrieved from reference TRBV29-1 and TRBJ1-4, is SAVISQKPSRDICQRGTSLTIQCQVDSQVTMMFWYRQQPGQSLTLIATANQGSEATYESGFVIDKFPISRPNLTFSTLTVSNMSPEDSSIYLCSVLGQLNEKLFFGSGTQLSVL.

CDR3 DNA: TGTGCCAGCAGCGAAGCGGGAGGCCTAAACCATGAGCAGTTCTTC. Protein: CASSEAGGLNHEQFF. This chain joins TRBV7-3 and TRBJ2-1, with 9 bases matching TRBD2. The germline CDR1 and CDR2 sequences are SGHTA and FQGTGA. This CDR3 region has 15 residues. J gave up 8 bases and V 5 bases, and 10 bases lay outside the gene matches.